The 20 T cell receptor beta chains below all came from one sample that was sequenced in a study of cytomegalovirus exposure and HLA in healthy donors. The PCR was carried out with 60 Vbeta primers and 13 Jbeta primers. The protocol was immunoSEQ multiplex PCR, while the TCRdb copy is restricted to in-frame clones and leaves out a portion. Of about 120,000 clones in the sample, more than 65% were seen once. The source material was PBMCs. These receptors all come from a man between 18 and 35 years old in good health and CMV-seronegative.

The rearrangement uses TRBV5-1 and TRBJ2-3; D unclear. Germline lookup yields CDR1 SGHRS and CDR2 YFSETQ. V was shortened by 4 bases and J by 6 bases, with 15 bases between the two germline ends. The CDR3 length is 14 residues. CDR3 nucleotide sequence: TGCGCCAGCAGCCGAAGTTGGGCTTCGGATACGCAGTATTTT. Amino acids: CASSRSWASDTQYF.

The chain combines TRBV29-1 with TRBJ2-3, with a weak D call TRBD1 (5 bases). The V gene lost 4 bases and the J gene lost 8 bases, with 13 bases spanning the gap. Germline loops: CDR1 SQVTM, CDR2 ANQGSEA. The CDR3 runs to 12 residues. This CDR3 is CSVGGGSGTQYF. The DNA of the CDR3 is TGCAGCGTTGGGGGCGGCTCGGGTACGCAGTATTTT.

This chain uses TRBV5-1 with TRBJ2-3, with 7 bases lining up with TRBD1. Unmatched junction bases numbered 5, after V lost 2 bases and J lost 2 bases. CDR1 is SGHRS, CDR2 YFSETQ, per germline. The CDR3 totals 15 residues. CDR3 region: CASSFWGQNTDTQYF. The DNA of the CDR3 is TGCGCCAGCAGCTTCTGGGGACAGAACACAGATACGCAGTATTTT.

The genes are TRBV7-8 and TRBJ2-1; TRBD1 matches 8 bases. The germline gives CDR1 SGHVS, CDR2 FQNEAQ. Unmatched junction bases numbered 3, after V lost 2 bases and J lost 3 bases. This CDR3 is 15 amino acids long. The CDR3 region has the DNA TGTGCCAGCAGCTTATTAGGGACAGGCTACAATGAGCAGTTCTTC. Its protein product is CASSLLGTGYNEQFF. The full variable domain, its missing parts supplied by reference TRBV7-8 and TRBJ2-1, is GAGVSQSPRYKVAKRGQDVALRCDPISGHVSLFWYQQALGQGPEFLTYFQNEAQLDKSGLPSDRFFAERPEGSVSTLKIQRTQQEDSAVYLCASSLLGTGYNEQFFGPGTRLTVL.

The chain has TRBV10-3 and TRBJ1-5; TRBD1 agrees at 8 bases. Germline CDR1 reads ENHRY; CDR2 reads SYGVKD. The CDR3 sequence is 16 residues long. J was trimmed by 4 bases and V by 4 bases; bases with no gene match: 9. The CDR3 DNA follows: TGTGCCATCAGTGGGACAGGGACCTGGGGAAATCAGCCCCAGCATTTT. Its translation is CAISGTGTWGNQPQHF.

CDR3 sequence: CASSLAGAGADTQYF. CDR3 bases: TGTGCCAGCAGCTTAGCGGGGGCCGGCGCAGATACGCAGTATTTT. The chain employs TRBV7-8 and TRBJ2-3, with D possibly TRBD1 on 6 matching bases. The V end was cut by 0 bases, the J end by 4 bases, with 11 bases between. This CDR3 contains 15 residues. From germline, CDR1 is SGHVS and CDR2 FQNEAQ.

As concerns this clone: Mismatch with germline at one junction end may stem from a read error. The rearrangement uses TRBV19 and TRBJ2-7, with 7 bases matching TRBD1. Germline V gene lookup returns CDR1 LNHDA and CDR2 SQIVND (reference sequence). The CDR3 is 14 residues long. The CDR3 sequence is CASNWDSSSSEQYF. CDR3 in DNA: TGTGCCAGTAATTGGGACAGTTCCTCCTCCGAGCAGTACTTC.

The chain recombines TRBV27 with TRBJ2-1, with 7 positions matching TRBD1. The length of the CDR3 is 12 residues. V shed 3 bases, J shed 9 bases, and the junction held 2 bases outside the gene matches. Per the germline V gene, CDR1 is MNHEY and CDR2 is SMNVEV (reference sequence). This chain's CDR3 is CASSFRGSEQFF. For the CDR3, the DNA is TGTGCCAGCAGTTTCAGGGGGAGTGAGCAGTTCTTC.

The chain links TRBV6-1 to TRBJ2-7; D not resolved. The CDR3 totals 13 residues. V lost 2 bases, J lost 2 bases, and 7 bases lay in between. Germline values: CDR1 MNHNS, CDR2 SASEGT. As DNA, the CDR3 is TGTGCCAGCAGTGAACCTCCTACCTACGAGCAGTACTTC. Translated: CASSEPPTYEQYF.

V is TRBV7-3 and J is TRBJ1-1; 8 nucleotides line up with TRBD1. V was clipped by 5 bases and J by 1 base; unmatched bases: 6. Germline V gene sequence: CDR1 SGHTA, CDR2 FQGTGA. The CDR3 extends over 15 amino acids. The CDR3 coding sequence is TGTGCCAGCAGCCCCAGACAGGGGCCGAACACTGAAGCTTTCTTT. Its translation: CASSPRQGPNTEAFF. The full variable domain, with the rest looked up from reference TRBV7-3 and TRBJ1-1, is GAGVSQTPSNKVTEKGKYVELRCDPISGHTALYWYRQSLGQGPEFLIYFQGTGAADDSGLPNDRFFAVRPEGSVSTLKIQRTERGDSAVYLCASSPRQGPNTEAFFGQGTRLTVV.

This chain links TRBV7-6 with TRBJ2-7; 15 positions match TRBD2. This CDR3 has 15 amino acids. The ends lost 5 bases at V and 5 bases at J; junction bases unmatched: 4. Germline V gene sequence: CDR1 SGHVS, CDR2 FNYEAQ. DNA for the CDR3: TGTGCCAGCAGCCGGGGACTAGCGGGGGGCGACGAGCAGTACTTC. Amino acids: CASSRGLAGGDEQYF.

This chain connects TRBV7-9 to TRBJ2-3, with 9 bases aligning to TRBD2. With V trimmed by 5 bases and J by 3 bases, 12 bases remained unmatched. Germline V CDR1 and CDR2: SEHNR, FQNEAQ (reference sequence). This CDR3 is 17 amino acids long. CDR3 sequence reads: CASSTLAGTLGTDTQYF. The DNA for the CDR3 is TGTGCCAGCAGCACGCTAGCGGGGACTTTGGGGACAGATACGCAGTATTTT.

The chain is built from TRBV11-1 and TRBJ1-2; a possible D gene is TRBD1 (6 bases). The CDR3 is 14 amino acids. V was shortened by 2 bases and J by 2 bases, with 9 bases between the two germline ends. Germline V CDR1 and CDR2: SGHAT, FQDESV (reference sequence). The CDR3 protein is CASSLRQGNYGYTF. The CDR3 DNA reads TGTGCCAGCAGCTTACGGCAGGGGAACTATGGCTACACCTTC. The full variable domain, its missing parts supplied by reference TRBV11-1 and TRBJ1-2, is EAEVAQSPRYKITEKSQAVAFWCDPISGHATLYWYRQILGQGPELLVQFQDESVVDDSQLPKDRFSAERLKGVDSTLKIQPAELGDSAMYLCASSLRQGNYGYTFGSGTRLTVV.

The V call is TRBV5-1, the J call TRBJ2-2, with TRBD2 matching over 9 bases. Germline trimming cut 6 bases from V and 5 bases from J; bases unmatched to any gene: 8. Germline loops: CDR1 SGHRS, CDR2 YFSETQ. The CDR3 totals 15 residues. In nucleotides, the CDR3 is TGCGCCAGCACCCCCGGACTAGCGAGGACCGGGGAGCTGTTTTTT. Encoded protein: CASTPGLARTGELFF.

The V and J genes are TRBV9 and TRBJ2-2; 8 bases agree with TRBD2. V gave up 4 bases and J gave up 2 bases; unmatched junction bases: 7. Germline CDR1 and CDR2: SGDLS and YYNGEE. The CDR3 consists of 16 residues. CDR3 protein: CASSPHGGVNTGELFF. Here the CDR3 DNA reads TGTGCCAGCAGCCCCCACGGGGGGGTTAACACCGGGGAGCTGTTTTTT.

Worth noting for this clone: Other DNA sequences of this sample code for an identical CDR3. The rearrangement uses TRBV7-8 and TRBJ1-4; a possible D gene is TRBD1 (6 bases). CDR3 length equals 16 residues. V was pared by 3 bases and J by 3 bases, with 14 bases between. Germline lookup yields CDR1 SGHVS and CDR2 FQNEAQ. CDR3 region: CASSFGSGQPNEKLFF. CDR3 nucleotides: TGTGCCAGCAGCTTTGGGTCGGGACAACCTAATGAAAAACTGTTTTTT. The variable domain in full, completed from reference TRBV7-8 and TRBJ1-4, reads GAGVSQSPRYKVAKRGQDVALRCDPISGHVSLFWYQQALGQGPEFLTYFQNEAQLDKSGLPSDRFFAERPEGSVSTLKIQRTQQEDSAVYLCASSFGSGQPNEKLFFGSGTQLSVL.

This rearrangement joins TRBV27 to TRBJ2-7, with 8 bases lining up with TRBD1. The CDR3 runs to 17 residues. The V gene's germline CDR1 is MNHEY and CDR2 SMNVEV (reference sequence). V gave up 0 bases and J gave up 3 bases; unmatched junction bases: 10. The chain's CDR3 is CASSLSGSRGRLYEQYF. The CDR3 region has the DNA TGTGCCAGCAGTTTATCCGGTTCCAGGGGGCGTCTCTACGAGCAGTACTTC.

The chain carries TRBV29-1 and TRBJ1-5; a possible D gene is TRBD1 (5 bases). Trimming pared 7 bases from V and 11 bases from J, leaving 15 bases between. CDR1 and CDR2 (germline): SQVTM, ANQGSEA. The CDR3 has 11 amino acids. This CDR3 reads CSAQTGGTQHF. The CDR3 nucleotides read TGCAGCGCTCAAACGGGGGGGACCCAGCATTTT.

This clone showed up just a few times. The CDR3, as DNA: TGTGCCAGCAGCCCGGGACAGAACACCGGGGAGCTGTTTTTT. It encodes CASSPGQNTGELFF. The chain combines TRBV7-6 with TRBJ2-2; possible D gene TRBD1, 6 bases. The germline CDR1 and CDR2 sequences are SGHVS and FNYEAQ. This CDR3 has 14 amino acids. Trimming stripped 5 bases from V and 1 base from J, with 8 bases between.

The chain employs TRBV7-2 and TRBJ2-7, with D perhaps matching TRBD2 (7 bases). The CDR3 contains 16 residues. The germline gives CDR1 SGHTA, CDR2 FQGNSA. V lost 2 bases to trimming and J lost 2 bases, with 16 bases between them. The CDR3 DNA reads TGTGCCAGCAGCTTACGCGGGGGCACCTTAACCTACGAGCAGTACTTC. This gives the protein CASSLRGGTLTYEQYF.